The clone carrying this T cell receptor (beta chain) was seen a single time. Participants, roughly 18 to 89 years old, spanned around 25 US areas. The method was immunoSEQ multiplex PCR; TCRdb's version includes in-frame clones alone and lacks a portion of them. The data hold 200,000 or so clones, with roughly four fifths observed a single time. The sample comes from a study of blood T cell repertoires in COVID-19. Looking at the study overall: Sample material is recorded as cDNA or gDNA derived from T cells, B-cell-depleted T cells, or PBMCs.

The CDR3 totals 14 residues. The germline gives CDR1 LGHNT, CDR2 FRNRAP. Trimming stripped 6 bases from V and 7 bases from J, with 15 bases between. V gene TRBV12-5 combines with J gene TRBJ1-4; a weak D match, TRBD1 (6 bases). The sequencing sample was made of PBMCs or T cells enriched from blood (not recorded which). The source of this sequence is a woman aged 50 to 60 who had been exposed to COVID-19. DNA for the CDR3: TGTGCTAGTGGGGCCGGGACAACTTTTGAAAAACTGTTTTTT. Its protein product is CASGAGTTFEKLFF.